Shown below are 27 T cell receptor beta chains from a single sample sequenced in a study of control samples from healthy donors and cancer patients. The protocol was immunoSEQ multiplex PCR, while the TCRdb copy is restricted to in-frame clones and leaves out a portion. The sample has approximately 60,000 clones; approximately 89% are singletons. Specimen: PBMCs. The receptors stem from a man younger than 45 with colorectal cancer.

The rearrangement joins TRBV27 to TRBJ2-2, with 9 bases identical to TRBD2. The CDR3 loop spans 18 amino acids. Germline V gene sequence: CDR1 MNHEY, CDR2 SMNVEV (reference sequence). V lost 3 bases and J lost 0; bases outside the gene matches: 8. The CDR3 region is CASSFFASGGSNTGELFF. The CDR3, as DNA: TGTGCCAGCAGTTTTTTCGCGAGCGGGGGGTCGAACACCGGGGAGCTGTTTTTT.

CDR3 in amino acids: CASSNEIGQLRSNQPQHF. In DNA form, the CDR3 reads TGTGCCAGCAGCAATGAAATCGGACAGCTACGGAGCAATCAGCCCCAGCATTTT. The genes are TRBV21-1 and TRBJ1-5; the D segment call TRBD1 is taken from the table without a DNA check. TRBV21-1 is a known pseudogene. The CDR3 has 18 amino acids.

V gene TRBV7-9 combines with J gene TRBJ1-5; TRBD1 is a possible D gene (6 bases). Germline CDR1 SEHNR, CDR2 FQNEAQ (reference sequence). Trimming shortened V by 3 bases and J by 7 bases, and 13 bases separated the two germline ends. The CDR3 is 14 amino acids. CDR3 nucleotides: TGTGCCAGCAGCTTGGGGGGGCTAGAGCAGCCCCAGCATTTT. Amino acid sequence: CASSLGGLEQPQHF.

The V gene is TRBV12-3 or TRBV12-4, the J gene TRBJ2-3; D not certain. V lost 3 bases and J lost 3, with 7 bases in between. The CDR3 runs to 13 residues. The chain's CDR3 is CASSFGWTDTQYF. CDR3 coding DNA: TGTGCCAGCAGTTTCGGATGGACAGATACGCAGTATTTT.

V is TRBV15 and J is TRBJ2-3, with D tentatively TRBD2 (5 bases). Trimming took off 5 bases at V and 3 bases at J, with 15 bases between the two ends. Looked up from germline, CDR1 is LNHNV and CDR2 is YYDKDF (reference sequence). The CDR3 sequence is 15 residues long. The CDR3 sequence: CATSYEGLGTDTQYF. DNA for the CDR3: TGTGCCACCAGCTACGAGGGTTTGGGGACAGATACGCAGTATTTT.

This chain connects TRBV30 to TRBJ2-7, with D possibly being TRBD1 or TRBD2 (5 bases each). There are 12 residues in the CDR3. Trimming pared 6 bases from V and 3 bases from J, leaving 12 bases between. CDR1 is GTSNPN and CDR2 is SVGIG in the germline V gene (reference sequence). DNA for the CDR3: TGTGCCTGCCCCGGGACCAACTACGAGCAGTACTTC. It codes for CACPGTNYEQYF.

The chain has TRBV7-8 and TRBJ1-5; D gene unclear. V gave up 5 bases and J gave up 7 bases, with 24 bases separating them. The CDR3 length is 17 residues. CDR1 and CDR2 (germline): SGHVS, FQNEAQ. CDR3 nucleotides: TGTGCCAGCAGCGGAGGCCTATCCGGGCGTACGGTCCAGCCCCAGCATTTT. Its protein product is CASSGGLSGRTVQPQHF. Combining the CDR3 with reference TRBV7-8 and TRBJ1-5 gives the whole variable domain GAGVSQSPRYKVAKRGQDVALRCDPISGHVSLFWYQQALGQGPEFLTYFQNEAQLDKSGLPSDRFFAERPEGSVSTLKIQRTQQEDSAVYLCASSGGLSGRTVQPQHFGDGTRLSIL.

The J gene is TRBJ2-2, the V gene TRBV2, with D tentatively TRBD1 (5 bases). Trimming removed 3 bases from V and 6 bases from J, with 14 bases in between. Germline assignment: CDR1 SNHLY and CDR2 FYNNEI. The CDR3 length is 15 residues. CDR3 in DNA: TGTGCCAGCAGTGATCTAGGGGCTGGGGCCGGGGAGCTGTTTTTT. Protein: CASSDLGAGAGELFF.

This chain connects TRBV28 to TRBJ1-1; no reliable D call. With 5 bases removed from V and 2 bases from J, the gap between germline ends came to 18 bases. The CDR3 runs to 16 residues. Germline CDR1 is MDHEN and CDR2 is SYDVKM. The CDR3 protein is CASSMRFKRLNTEAFF. The CDR3 nucleotides read TGTGCCAGCAGTATGAGGTTTAAGCGGCTTAACACTGAAGCTTTCTTT.

The chain employs TRBV19 and TRBJ2-4; a possible D gene is TRBD2 (5 bases). The ends were cut back, 7 bases at V and 1 base at J, with 17 bases in the middle. Germline CDR1 LNHDA, CDR2 SQIVND (reference sequence). This CDR3 is built from 16 residues. CDR3 protein: CASTSDARGAKNIQYF. CDR3 DNA: TGTGCCAGTACCTCGGACGCCCGAGGGGCCAAAAACATTCAGTACTTC.

J is TRBJ1-1 and V is TRBV3-1 (or the pseudogene TRBV3-2); D remains ambiguous. The CDR3 is 14 amino acids. The germline V gene encodes CDR1 LGHDT and CDR2 YNNKEL (reference sequence). V was clipped by 0 bases and J by 2 bases, with 7 bases between them. CDR3 residues: CASSQDGSNTEAFF. CDR3 in DNA: TGTGCCAGCAGCCAAGATGGAAGCAACACTGAAGCTTTCTTT.

This clone was seen once. One end of the junction is discordant with germline, which a read error may explain. The chain combines TRBV29-1 with TRBJ2-1, with TRBD1 matching over 7 bases. From germline, CDR1 is SQVTM and CDR2 ANQGSEA. The CDR3 runs to 14 residues. CDR3 DNA sequence: TGCAGCGTTGATTCGACAGGGACCTACAATGAGCAGCTCTTC. Protein sequence: CSVDSTGTYNEQLF.

The CDR3 here is CAGNKQGKDTQYF. For the CDR3, the DNA is TGTGCCGGCAATAAGCAGGGTAAAGATACGCAGTATTTT. This chain connects TRBV7-9 to TRBJ2-3; tentative D call: TRBD1 (5 bases). The CDR3 extends over 13 amino acids. Germline values: CDR1 SEHNR, CDR2 FQNEAQ (reference sequence). Trimming cost V 11 bases and J 5 bases, with 17 bases left between them.

The J gene is TRBJ2-2, the V gene TRBV7-2; no clear D. The ends were cut back, 2 bases at V and 7 bases at J, with 5 bases in the middle. The CDR3 sequence is 12 residues long. The V gene's germline CDR1 is SGHTA and CDR2 FQGNSA. The CDR3: CASSLRFGELFF. Written as DNA, the CDR3 is TGTGCCAGCAGCTTAAGGTTCGGGGAGCTGTTTTTT. Based on the CDR3 plus reference TRBV7-2 and TRBJ2-2, the full variable domain is GAGVSQSPSNKVTEKGKDVELRCDPISGHTALYWYRQSLGQGLEFLIYFQGNSAPDKSGLPSDRFSAERTGGSVSTLTIQRTQQEDSAVYLCASSLRFGELFFGEGSRLTVL.

This chain connects TRBV27 to TRBJ2-7; 7 bases are shared with TRBD1. Germline CDR1 reads MNHEY; CDR2 reads SMNVEV (reference sequence). The CDR3 consists of 13 residues. The J segment lost 2 bases and the V segment lost 9 bases, leaving 7 bases of the junction unmatched. CDR3 in DNA: TGTGCCAGTGTGGGACAGATCCCCTACGAGCAGTACTTC. Protein: CASVGQIPYEQYF.

The rearrangement links TRBV15 to TRBJ2-3, with D possibly TRBD1 on 7 matching bases. Germline V lookup: CDR1 LNHNV, CDR2 YYDKDF (reference sequence). The length of the CDR3 is 14 residues. V gave up 5 bases and J gave up 8 bases, with 17 bases separating them. The CDR3 DNA follows: TGTGCCACCAGCGGGGGGATAGGGGGCACTACGCAGTATTTT. Its translation is CATSGGIGGTTQYF.

The chain recombines TRBV4-1 with TRBJ2-1; 8 nucleotides match TRBD2. This CDR3 comprises 16 residues. CDR1 and CDR2 from the germline V gene are MGHRA and YSYEKL. V trimming: 0 bases; J trimming: 8 bases; junction bases outside the gene matches: 9. This CDR3 reads CASSQDLDSGIYEQFF. DNA for the CDR3: TGCGCCAGCAGCCAAGATCTGGATAGCGGGATTTATGAGCAGTTCTTC.

This clone has only a few counts. The chain carries TRBV29-1 and TRBJ2-7; no firm D call. Trimming took off 4 bases at V and 4 bases at J, with 8 bases between the two ends. Germline V gene sequence: CDR1 SQVTM, CDR2 ANQGSEA. The CDR3 has 11 residues. The CDR3 spells CSVGGMYEQYF. The CDR3 DNA is TGCAGCGTTGGGGGAATGTACGAGCAGTACTTC.

This sequence joins TRBV6-4 and TRBJ1-1; D remains ambiguous. V dropped 2 bases and J dropped 5 bases, with 12 bases sitting between them. CDR3 length equals 14 residues. Germline V lookup: CDR1 MRHNA, CDR2 SNTAGT. DNA of the CDR3: TGTGCCAGCAGTGACACGGATATGGGGACTGAAGCTTTCTTT. Translation gives CASSDTDMGTEAFF.

The chain recombines TRBV12-3 or TRBV12-4 with TRBJ1-1; D call uncertain. This CDR3 comprises 11 residues. Trimming pared 3 bases from V and 8 bases from J, leaving 7 bases between. CDR3 residues: CASSFFSEAFF. CDR3 in DNA: TGTGCCAGCAGTTTTTTCTCAGAAGCTTTCTTT.

The chain carries TRBV6-5 and TRBJ1-2, with D hard to call. Trimming took off 5 bases at V and 4 bases at J, with 5 bases between the two ends. From germline, CDR1 is MNHEY and CDR2 SVGAGI. The CDR3 loop spans 11 amino acids. In nucleotides, the CDR3 is TGTGCCAGCAGTAACAGCTATGGCTACACCTTC. Amino acid sequence: CASSNSYGYTF.

The J gene is TRBJ1-6, the V gene TRBV3-1 (or the pseudogene TRBV3-2); weak D call: TRBD1 (5 bases). Deletions cut 2 bases from V and 4 bases from J, with 27 bases between. The germline CDR1 and CDR2 sequences are LGHDT and YNNKEL (reference sequence). The CDR3 length is 21 residues. CDR3 DNA: TGTGCCAGCAGCCAACTGAGCCCTTTTCTACGGGGGGAGCCTTATAATTCACCCCTCCACTTT. Protein sequence: CASSQLSPFLRGEPYNSPLHF.

The chain has TRBV21-1 and TRBJ2-5; the listed D gene, TRBD2, was not tested against the DNA. TRBV21-1 is shown as a pseudogene. This CDR3 comprises 16 residues. CDR3 nucleotides: TGTGCCAGCAGCAAAGCTTGCGGGGGGGCCTTGGAGACCCAGTACTTC. Its translation is CASSKACGGALETQYF.

V gene TRBV29-1 combines with J gene TRBJ2-7; a possible D gene is TRBD1 (6 bases). In germline, CDR1 is SQVTM, CDR2 ANQGSEA. V lost 2 bases, J lost 4 bases, and 9 bases lay in between. This CDR3 is built from 12 residues. CDR3 bases: TGCAGCGTTGAACTACAGGGTTACGAGCAGTACTTC. It encodes CSVELQGYEQYF.

J is TRBJ1-2 and V is TRBV6-5; D not certain. The CDR3 spans 13 residues. Trimming took 2 bases from V and 7 from J, leaving 11 bases between them. In germline, CDR1 is MNHEY, CDR2 SVGAGI. The CDR3 is CASSYALRGGYTF. In DNA, the CDR3 is TGTGCCAGCAGTTACGCCCTTAGAGGTGGCTACACCTTC.

V gene TRBV19 combines with J gene TRBJ1-1; D is unresolved. V was cut by 3 bases and J by 0 bases, with 11 bases left in between. CDR1 is LNHDA and CDR2 is SQIVND in the germline V gene (reference sequence). The CDR3 extends over 15 amino acids. The CDR3 sequence is CASSIAPIMNTEAFF. The CDR3, as DNA: TGTGCCAGTAGTATCGCACCGATTATGAACACTGAAGCTTTCTTT. Using reference TRBV19 and TRBJ1-1 for the parts outside the CDR3, the full variable domain is DGGITQSPKYLFRKEGQNVTLSCEQNLNHDAMYWYRQDPGQGLRLIYYSQIVNDFQKGDIAEGYSVSREKKESFPLTVTSAQKNPTAFYLCASSIAPIMNTEAFFGQGTRLTVV.

The chain uses TRBV6-5 and TRBJ2-2; D could derive from TRBD1 or TRBD2 (6 bases each). Trimming removed 7 bases from V and 4 bases from J, with 16 bases in between. Germline assignment: CDR1 MNHEY and CDR2 SVGAGI. The CDR3 sequence is 15 residues long. The CDR3 DNA reads as TGTGCCAGCACCCAGAAGGGGGGCGTCACCGGGGAGCTGTTTTTT. Encoded protein: CASTQKGGVTGELFF.